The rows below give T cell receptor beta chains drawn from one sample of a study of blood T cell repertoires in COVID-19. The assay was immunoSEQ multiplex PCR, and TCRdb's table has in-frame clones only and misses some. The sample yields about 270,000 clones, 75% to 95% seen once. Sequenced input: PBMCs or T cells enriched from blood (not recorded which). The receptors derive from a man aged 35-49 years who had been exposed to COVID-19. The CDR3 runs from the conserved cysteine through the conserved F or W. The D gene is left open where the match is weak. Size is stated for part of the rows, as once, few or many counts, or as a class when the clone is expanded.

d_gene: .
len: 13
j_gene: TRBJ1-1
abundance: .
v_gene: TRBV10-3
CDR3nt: TGTGCCATCAGTGAGCCAGAGGGCACTGAAGCTTTCTTT
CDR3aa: CAISEPEGTEAFF

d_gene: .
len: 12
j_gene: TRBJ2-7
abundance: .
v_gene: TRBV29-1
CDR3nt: TGCAGCGTTGTTTCCCAGGCCTACGAGCAGTACTTC
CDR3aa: CSVVSQAYEQYF

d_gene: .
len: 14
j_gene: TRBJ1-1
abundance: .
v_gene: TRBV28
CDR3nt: TGTGCCAGCAGTTTTTTCGGGGTGTACACTGAAGCTTTCTTT
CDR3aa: CASSFFGVYTEAFF

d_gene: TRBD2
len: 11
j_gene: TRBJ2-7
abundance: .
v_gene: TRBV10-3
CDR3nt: TGTGCCATCGGGACTAGCGACGAGCAGTACTTC
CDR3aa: CAIGTSDEQYF

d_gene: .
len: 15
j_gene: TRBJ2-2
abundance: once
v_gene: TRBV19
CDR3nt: TGTGCCAGTAGTATGGGCAGGGGGAACACCGGGGAGCTGTTTTTT
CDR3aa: CASSMGRGNTGELFF

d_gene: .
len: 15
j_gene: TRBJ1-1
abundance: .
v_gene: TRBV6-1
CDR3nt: TGTGCCAGCAGTGAAGACAGGGTCCTATCCACTGAAGCTTTCTTT
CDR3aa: CASSEDRVLSTEAFF

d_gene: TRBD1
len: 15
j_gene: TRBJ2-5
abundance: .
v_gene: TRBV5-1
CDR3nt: TGCGCCAGCAGCTTGGTGGGACAGGTTCAAGAGACCCAGTACTTC
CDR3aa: CASSLVGQVQETQYF

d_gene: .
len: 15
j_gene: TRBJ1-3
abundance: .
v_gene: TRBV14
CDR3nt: TGTGCCAGCAGCCAAGATTACGGGTCTGGAAACACCATATATTTT
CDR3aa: CASSQDYGSGNTIYF

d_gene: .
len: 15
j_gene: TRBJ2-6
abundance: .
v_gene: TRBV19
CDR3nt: TGTGCCAGTAGCTGGGCGGGTTCGGGGGCCAACGTCCTGACTTTC
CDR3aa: CASSWAGSGANVLTF

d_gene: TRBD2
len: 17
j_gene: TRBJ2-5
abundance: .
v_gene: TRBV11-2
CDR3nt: TGTGCCAGCAGTCTTACATTTACTAGCGGAGCGGGAGAGACCCAGTACTTC
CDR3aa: CASSLTFTSGAGETQYF

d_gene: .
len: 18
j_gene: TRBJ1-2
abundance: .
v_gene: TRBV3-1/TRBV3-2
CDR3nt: TGTGCCAGCAGCCAGTGGGGTGGAGGGCGCTCTGTGTTCAGGGGCTACACCTTC
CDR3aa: CASSQWGGGRSVFRGYTF

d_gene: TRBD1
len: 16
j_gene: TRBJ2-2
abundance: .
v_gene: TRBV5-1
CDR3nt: TGCGCCAGCAGCCGAACCGGGACAGGACACCCCGGGGAGCTGTTTTTT
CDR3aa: CASSRTGTGHPGELFF

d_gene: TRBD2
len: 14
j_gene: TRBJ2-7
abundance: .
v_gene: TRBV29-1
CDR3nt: TGCAGCGTTTTGACCGGGACTAGCTCCTACGAGCAGTACTTC
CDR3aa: CSVLTGTSSYEQYF

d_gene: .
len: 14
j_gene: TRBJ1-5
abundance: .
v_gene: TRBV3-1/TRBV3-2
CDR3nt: TGTGCCAGCAGCCAAGAGAGGGCCAATCAGCCCCAGCATTTT
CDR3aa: CASSQERANQPQHF

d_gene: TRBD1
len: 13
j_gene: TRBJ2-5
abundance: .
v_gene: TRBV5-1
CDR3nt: TGCGCCAGCAGCCAAGGGACAGAAGAGACCCAGTACTTC
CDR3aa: CASSQGTEETQYF

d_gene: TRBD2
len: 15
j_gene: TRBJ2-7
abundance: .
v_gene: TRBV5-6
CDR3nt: TGTGCCAGCGAACGGAGCGGGAGGGCCGTCTACGAGCAGTACTTC
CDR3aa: CASERSGRAVYEQYF

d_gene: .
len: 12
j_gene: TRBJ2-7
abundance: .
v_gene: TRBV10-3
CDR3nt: TGTGCCATCAGCGCCTACAGCTACGAGCAGTACTTC
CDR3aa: CAISAYSYEQYF

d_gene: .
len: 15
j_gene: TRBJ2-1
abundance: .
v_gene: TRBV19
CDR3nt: TGTGCCAGTAGTATCCCGCGGGAAACCTACAATGAGCAGTTCTTC
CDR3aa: CASSIPRETYNEQFF

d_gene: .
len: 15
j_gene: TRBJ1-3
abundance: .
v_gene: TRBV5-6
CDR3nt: TGTGCCAGCAGCTTGGGGGGGCTCTCTGGAAACACCATATATTTT
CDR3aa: CASSLGGLSGNTIYF

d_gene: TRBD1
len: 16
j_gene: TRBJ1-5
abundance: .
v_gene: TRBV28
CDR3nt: TGTGCCTCTTATACCCCAGCAGGGGGAATCAATCAGCCCCAGCATTTT
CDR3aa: CASYTPAGGINQPQHF

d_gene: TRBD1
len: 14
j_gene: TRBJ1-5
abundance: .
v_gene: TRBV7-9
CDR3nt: TGTGCCAGCAGCGCCGGGACAGGGAATCAGCCCCAGCATTTT
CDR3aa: CASSAGTGNQPQHF

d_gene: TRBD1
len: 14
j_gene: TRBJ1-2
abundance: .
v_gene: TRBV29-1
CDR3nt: TGCAGCGCCTTCGGAGACAGGGGGCGCGATGGCTACACCTTC
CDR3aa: CSAFGDRGRDGYTF

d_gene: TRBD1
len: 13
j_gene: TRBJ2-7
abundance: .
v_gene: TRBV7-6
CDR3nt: TGTGCCAGCGGCCCAGGGGGTCCCTACGAGCAGTACTTC
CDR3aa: CASGPGGPYEQYF

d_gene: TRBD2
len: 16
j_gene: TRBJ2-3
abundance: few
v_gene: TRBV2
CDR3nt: TGTGCCAGCAGTGCCCCGACTAGCCTCCTCACAGATACGCAGTATTTT
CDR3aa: CASSAPTSLLTDTQYF

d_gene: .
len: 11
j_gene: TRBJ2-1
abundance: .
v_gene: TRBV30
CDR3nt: TGTGCCTGGAGTGTTTTCGATGAGCAGTTCTTC
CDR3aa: CAWSVFDEQFF

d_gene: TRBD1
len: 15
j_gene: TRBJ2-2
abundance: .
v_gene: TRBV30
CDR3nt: TGTGCCTGGAGTGACAGGGGGCGCGTAACCGGGGAGCTGTTTTTT
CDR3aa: CAWSDRGRVTGELFF

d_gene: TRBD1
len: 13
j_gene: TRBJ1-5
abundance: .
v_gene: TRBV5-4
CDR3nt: TGTGCCAGCAGCTTCGACAGGGGTCAGCCCCAGCATTTT
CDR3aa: CASSFDRGQPQHF

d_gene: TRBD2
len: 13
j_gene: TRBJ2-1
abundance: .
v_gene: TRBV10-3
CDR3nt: TGTGCCTCAGGACTAGCGGGAGTTCATGAGCAGTTCTTC
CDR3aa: CASGLAGVHEQFF

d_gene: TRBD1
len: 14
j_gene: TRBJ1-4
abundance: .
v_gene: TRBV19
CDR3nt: TGTGCCAGTAACCCCGGACAGGGATTTGAAAAACTGTTTTTT
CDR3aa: CASNPGQGFEKLFF

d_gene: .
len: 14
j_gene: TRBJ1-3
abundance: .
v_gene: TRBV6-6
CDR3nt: TGTGCCACCCGGACAGAAATATCTGGAAACACCATATATTTT
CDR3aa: CATRTEISGNTIYF

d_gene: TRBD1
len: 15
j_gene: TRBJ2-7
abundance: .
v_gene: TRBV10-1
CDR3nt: TGCGCCAGCCGGAAGGGGGCGCTTGGTCCCTACGAGCAGTACTTC
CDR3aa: CASRKGALGPYEQYF

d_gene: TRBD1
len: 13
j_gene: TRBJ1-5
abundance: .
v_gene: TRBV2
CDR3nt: TGTGCCAGCAGTGATAGGGGGCCTCGGCCCCAGCATTTT
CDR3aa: CASSDRGPRPQHF

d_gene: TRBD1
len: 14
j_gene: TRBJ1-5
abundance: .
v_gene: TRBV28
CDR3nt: TGTGCCAGCCTTGAGGGGGCGAGAAATCAGCCCCAGCATTTT
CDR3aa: CASLEGARNQPQHF